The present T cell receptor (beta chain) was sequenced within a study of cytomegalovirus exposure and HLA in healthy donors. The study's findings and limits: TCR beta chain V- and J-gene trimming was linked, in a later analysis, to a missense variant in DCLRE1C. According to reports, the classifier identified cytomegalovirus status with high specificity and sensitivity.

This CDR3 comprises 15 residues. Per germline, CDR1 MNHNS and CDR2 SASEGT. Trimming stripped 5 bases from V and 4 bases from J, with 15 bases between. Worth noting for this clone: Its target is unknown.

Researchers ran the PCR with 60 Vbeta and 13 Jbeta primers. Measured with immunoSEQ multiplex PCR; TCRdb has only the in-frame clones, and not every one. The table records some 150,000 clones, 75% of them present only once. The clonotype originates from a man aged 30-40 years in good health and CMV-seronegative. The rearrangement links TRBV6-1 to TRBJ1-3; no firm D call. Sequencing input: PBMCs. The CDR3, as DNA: TGTGCCAGCAGTAGGAGGGAGGGCGCGGGAAACACCATATATTTT. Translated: CASSRREGAGNTIYF.